The rows below give T cell receptor beta chains drawn from one sample of a study of T cell changes during pregnancy in multiple sclerosis. Only in-frame clones appear in the TCRdb table, and some are missing; sequencing was by immunoSEQ multiplex PCR. The sample lists 70,000 to 95,000 clones; around 93% were seen once. Sequenced here: peripheral blood, sampled in the third trimester of pregnancy. These receptors were obtained from a female donor with multiple sclerosis, enrolled in a pregnancy study. Each CDR3 is given with its conserved first and last residue. Where a row states a size, it is once, few, many or the class of an expanded clone; other rows omit it.

TRBV6-6	TRBJ2-7	.	CASSAGQGSFYEQYF
TRBV29-1	TRBJ2-7	.	CSVEDLGVAGETYEQYF
TRBV19	TRBJ2-7	.	CASSIVAGYYEQYF
TRBV15	TRBJ2-7	.	CATSRDTGTGIYEQYF
TRBV6-1	TRBJ2-1	.	CASSEAPLAGGEQFF
TRBV5-4	TRBJ2-5	.	CASSQPGGQETQYF
TRBV5-1	TRBJ2-1	.	CASSPSGSSYNEQFF
TRBV28	TRBJ2-4	.	CASSSIGAALAKNIQYF
TRBV7-2	TRBJ1-5	once	CASSRGRGRNQPQHF
TRBV5-4	TRBJ2-5	.	CASSLPTGGRETQYF
TRBV25-1	TRBJ1-1	.	CASRETGTTEAFF
TRBV28	TRBJ2-1	.	CASRGGFLLNEQFF
TRBV29-1	TRBJ2-1	few	CSVSASGKNEQFF
TRBV5-1	TRBJ2-7	.	CASSFGLAGGEQYF
TRBV28	TRBJ1-1	.	CASSLPGQLNTEAFF
TRBV6-5	TRBJ2-5	.	CASSSTSGRGLGTQYF
TRBV5-4	TRBJ2-7	.	CASSAQGSYEQYF
TRBV4-3	TRBJ2-7	.	CASSQEGSSSYEQYF
TRBV9	TRBJ2-7	once	CASSVGGTAYEQYF
TRBV29-1	TRBJ2-3	once	CSVEAGRGASTDTQYF
TRBV29-1	TRBJ2-7	.	CSVDGTAPYEQYF
TRBV11-2	TRBJ2-7	.	CASSKTDRFSYEQYF
TRBV15	TRBJ2-6	.	CATSTGTVSSGANVLTF
TRBV7-2	TRBJ1-5	.	CASSLDNRAQPQHF
TRBV28	TRBJ2-6	.	CASKIGRGGGANVLTF
TRBV9	TRBJ2-3	.	CASSVDGIGTDTQYF
TRBV2	TRBJ2-6	.	CAIGTSGSSRANVLTF
TRBV4-2	TRBJ2-1	.	CASSIGGPGGTYNEQFF
TRBV9	TRBJ2-4	.	CASSAPGGPIIQYF
TRBV29-1	TRBJ2-4	.	CSARQGGIQYF
TRBV7-9	TRBJ2-1	once	CASRTDSPQQFF
TRBV6-6	TRBJ2-7	once	CATTQREGAYEQYF